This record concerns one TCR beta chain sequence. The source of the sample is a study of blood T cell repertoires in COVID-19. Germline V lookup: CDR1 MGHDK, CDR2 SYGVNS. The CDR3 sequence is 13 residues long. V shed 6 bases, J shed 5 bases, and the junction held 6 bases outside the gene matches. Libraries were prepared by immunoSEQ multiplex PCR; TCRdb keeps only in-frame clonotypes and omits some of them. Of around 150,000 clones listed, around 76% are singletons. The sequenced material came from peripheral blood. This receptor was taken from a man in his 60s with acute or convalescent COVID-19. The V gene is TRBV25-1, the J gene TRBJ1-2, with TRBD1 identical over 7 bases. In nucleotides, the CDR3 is TGTGCCAGCAGCCCCGCGACAGGGTATGGCTACACCTTC. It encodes CASSPATGYGYTF.